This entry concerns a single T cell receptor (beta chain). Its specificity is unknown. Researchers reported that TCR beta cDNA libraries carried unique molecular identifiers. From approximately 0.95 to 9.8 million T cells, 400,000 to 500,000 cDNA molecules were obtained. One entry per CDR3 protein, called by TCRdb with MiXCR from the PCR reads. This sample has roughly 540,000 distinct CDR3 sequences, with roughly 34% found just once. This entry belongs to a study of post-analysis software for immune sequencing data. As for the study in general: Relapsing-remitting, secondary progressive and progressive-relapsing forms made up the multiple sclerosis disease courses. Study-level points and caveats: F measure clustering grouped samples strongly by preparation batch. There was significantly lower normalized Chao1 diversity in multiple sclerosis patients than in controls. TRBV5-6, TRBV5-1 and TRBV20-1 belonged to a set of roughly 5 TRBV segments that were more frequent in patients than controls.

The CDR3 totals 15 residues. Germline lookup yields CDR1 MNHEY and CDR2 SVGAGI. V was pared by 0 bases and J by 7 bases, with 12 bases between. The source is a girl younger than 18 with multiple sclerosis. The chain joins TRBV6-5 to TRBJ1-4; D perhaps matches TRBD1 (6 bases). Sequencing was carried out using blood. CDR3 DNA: TGTGCCAGCAGTTACTCACAGGGATTCGGTGAAAAACTGTTTTTT. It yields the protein CASSYSQGFGEKLFF.